This TCR beta chain was recovered during a study of cytomegalovirus exposure and HLA in healthy donors. The ends lost 4 bases at V and 0 bases at J; junction bases unmatched: 6. The CDR3 extends over 16 amino acids. In germline, CDR1 is PRHDT, CDR2 FYEKMQ (reference sequence). 60 Vbeta and 13 Jbeta primers were used in PCR. The method was immunoSEQ multiplex PCR; TCRdb's version includes in-frame clones alone and lacks a portion of them. The data hold about 150,000 clones, with 74% observed a single time. The V gene is TRBV13, the J gene TRBJ2-1; TRBD2 agrees at 7 bases. Sequenced sample: PBMCs. The TCR comes from a man under 40 in good health and CMV-seronegative. DNA for the CDR3: TGTGCCAGCAGCTCCCGACTAGCCTACTCCTACAATGAGCAGTTCTTC. This translates into CASSSRLAYSYNEQFF.